The 9 T cell receptor beta chains below all came from one sample that was sequenced in a study of T cells in Graves' hyperthyroidism and ophthalmopathy. Researchers amplified the TCR beta CDR3 regions from RNA transcripts. Researchers ran a first-round RT-PCR on the TCR CDR3 using the HTBI primer set. TCRdb processed the multiplex PCR reads anew with MiXCR; each CDR3 protein has one entry. The table shows about 760,000 distinct CDR3 sequences, with 30% to 40% occurring only once. Sequencing used blood. The receptors here all came from a woman aged 40 to 50 with Graves' hyperthyroidism.

V gene TRBV19 combines with J gene TRBJ2-7; no firm D call. V lost 5 bases and J 6 bases, leaving 14 bases between the germline ends. The CDR3 consists of 13 residues. Germline V gene data show CDR1 as LNHDA and CDR2 as SQIVND (reference sequence). The CDR3 is CASSLGALGEQYF. CDR3 coding DNA: TGTGCCAGTAGTTTGGGTGCCCTGGGCGAGCAGTACTTC.

This clonotype was picked up many times. The genes are TRBV5-1 and TRBJ1-2; TRBD1 is a possible D gene (6 bases). Germline V gene lookup returns CDR1 SGHRS and CDR2 YFSETQ. The CDR3 contains 14 residues. Between the trimmed V and J ends, which lost 2 bases and 2 bases, there was a span of 10 bases. The CDR3: CASSFNRDNYGYTF. The CDR3 bases are TGCGCCAGCAGCTTTAACAGGGACAACTATGGCTACACCTTC.

V and J are TRBV5-5 and TRBJ1-2, with D tentatively TRBD1 (5 bases). The CDR3 totals 15 residues. Trimming removed 2 bases from V and 4 bases from J, with 15 bases in between. Per the germline V gene, CDR1 is SGHKS and CDR2 is YYEKEE (reference sequence). The CDR3 here is CASSFSTEDFYGYTF. The CDR3 DNA follows: TGTGCCAGCAGCTTCTCGACAGAGGACTTCTATGGCTACACCTTC.

The rearrangement joins TRBV20-1 to TRBJ1-1; D not certain. Trimming removed 0 bases at V and 2 bases at J, with 10 bases between. Germline V gene sequence: CDR1 DFQATT, CDR2 SNEGSKA (reference sequence). The CDR3 runs to 14 residues. The CDR3 here is CSARDGGLNTEAFF. Written as DNA, the CDR3 is TGCAGTGCTAGAGACGGCGGATTAAACACTGAAGCTTTCTTT.

The genes are TRBV5-6 and TRBJ2-7, with D unclear. CDR3 size: 14 residues. The germline V gene has CDR1 SGHDT and CDR2 YYEEEE. V was pared by 0 bases and J by 3 bases, with 10 bases between. The CDR3 nucleotides read TGTGCCAGCAGCTTGGCCAGTAGCCGCTACGAGCAGTACTTC. It translates to CASSLASSRYEQYF.

This clonotype came up a few times. The CDR3 protein is CASSPGRTENEKLFF. The CDR3 DNA follows: TGTGCCAGCAGCCCTGGCAGGACAGAGAATGAAAAACTGTTTTTT. This chain links TRBV7-9 with TRBJ1-4, with a possible D match to TRBD1 (6 bases). This CDR3 is 15 amino acids long. CDR1 is SEHNR and CDR2 is FQNEAQ in the germline V gene (reference sequence). Trimming took off 5 bases at V and 5 bases at J, with 15 bases between the two ends.

This clonotype was counted at least ten times. The chain carries TRBV10-2 and TRBJ1-1, with D possibly matching TRBD1 (6 bases). Germline values: CDR1 WSHSY, CDR2 SAAADI. The CDR3 extends over 14 amino acids. Trimming took 3 bases from V and 5 from J, leaving 13 bases between them. The CDR3 here is CASSEWGAQTEAFF. The CDR3 DNA reads TGCGCCAGCAGTGAATGGGGGGCGCAGACTGAAGCTTTCTTT.

This clonotype was observed a few times. The rearrangement links TRBV6-1 to TRBJ1-1, with D possibly TRBD1 on 5 matching bases. The germline V gene has CDR1 MNHNS and CDR2 SASEGT. The CDR3 has 13 amino acids. V lost 8 bases, J lost 11 bases, and 21 bases lay in between. The CDR3 coding sequence is TGTGCCAGCGAACCGGGACTCAAAAACGAGGCTTTCTTT. It specifies CASEPGLKNEAFF.

This clonotype came up a few times. The gene calls are TRBV13 and TRBJ1-1; D not resolved. Trimming took off 5 bases at V and 1 base at J, with 14 bases between the two ends. The CDR3 is 15 amino acids. Per germline, CDR1 PRHDT and CDR2 FYEKMQ (reference sequence). The CDR3 sequence: CASSPVGRTNTEAFF. CDR3 nucleotides: TGTGCCAGCAGCCCGGTGGGGAGGACGAACACTGAAGCTTTCTTT.